Below are 31 T cell receptor beta chains sequenced from a single sample in a study of blood T cell repertoires in COVID-19 (dated by TCRdb to about 2020). The library was obtained by the immunoSEQ multiplex PCR assay. TCRdb retrieved this table from immuneACCESS and kept in-frame rearrangements only. Not all clones are present; in checked studies, unresolved V genes account for under half, and no reason is known for the remainder. The sample contains 200,000 to 250,000 clones, roughly 86% of them found a single time. Jointly, the top ten make up roughly a tenth of the sample. The sample taken for sequencing was peripheral blood. All receptors come from a woman in her 50s with COVID-19, enrolled during active disease.

This chain links TRBV5-1 with TRBJ2-5; 8 positions match TRBD1. CDR1 SGHRS and CDR2 YFSETQ come from the germline V gene. CDR3 length equals 14 residues. V lost 2 bases to trimming and J lost 5 bases; unmatched junction nucleotides: 5. CDR3 in amino acids: CASSFQGADETQYF. In DNA form, the CDR3 reads TGCGCCAGCAGCTTCCAGGGGGCTGATGAGACCCAGTACTTC.

The chain links TRBV11-3 to TRBJ2-2; weak D call: TRBD1 (5 bases). The CDR3 extends over 15 amino acids. CDR1 is SGHNT and CDR2 is YENEEA in the germline V gene. V gave up 5 bases and J gave up 5 bases, with 15 bases separating them. CDR3 nucleotide sequence: TGTGCCAGCAGCCCCCGTGCAGGGTCGACCGGGGAGCTGTTTTTT. Translating gives CASSPRAGSTGELFF.

J is TRBJ2-7 and V is TRBV6-4, with TRBD2 matching 7 bases. The trim removed 6 bases at V and 0 bases at J, leaving 11 bases unmatched. The V gene's germline CDR1 is MRHNA and CDR2 SNTAGT. CDR3 length equals 16 residues. CDR3 bases: TGTGCCAGCAGGGGGGATGGGAGGGAGAGCTCCTACGAGCAGTACGTC. Encoded protein: CASRGDGRESSYEQYV.

V and J are TRBV19 and TRBJ2-3, with no clear D. The germline V and J ends were trimmed by 5 bases and 2 bases, with 8 bases remaining between them. CDR1 is LNHDA, CDR2 SQIVND, per germline (reference sequence). The CDR3 consists of 13 residues. The CDR3 sequence is CASSLTYTDTQYF. CDR3 bases: TGTGCCAGTAGTCTGACTTACACAGATACGCAGTATTTT.

J is TRBJ1-3 and V is TRBV6-6; D possibly corresponds to TRBD1 (6 bases). CDR3 size: 16 residues. Germline CDR1 and CDR2: MNHNY and SVGAGI (reference sequence). V was clipped by 2 bases and J by 4 bases, with 15 bases between them. The chain's CDR3 is CASSYDWGLQGNTIYF. CDR3 bases: TGTGCCAGCAGTTACGATTGGGGGCTTCAGGGAAACACCATATATTTT.

This chain joins TRBV7-2 and TRBJ1-1; 8 nucleotides line up with TRBD1. Per the germline V gene, CDR1 is SGHTA and CDR2 is FQGNSA. The V segment lost 4 bases and the J segment 6 bases; nucleotides outside the gene matches: 4. The CDR3 loop spans 13 amino acids. As DNA, the CDR3 is TGTGCCAGCAGCTATAAACAGGGGGCTGAAGCTTTCTTT. It encodes CASSYKQGAEAFF.

The V and J genes are TRBV5-1 and TRBJ2-1; 9 bases align to TRBD1. After removal of 4 bases from V and 5 bases from J, the junction contained 4 bases not matched to a gene. Germline values: CDR1 SGHRS, CDR2 YFSETQ. The CDR3 covers 14 residues. The DNA for the CDR3 is TGCGCCAGCAGCGAGGGACAGGGAAACAATGAGCAGTTCTTC. Protein: CASSEGQGNNEQFF.

The chain is built from TRBV27 and TRBJ2-1; a possible D gene is TRBD1 (5 bases). Trimming removed 6 bases from V and 14 bases from J, with 20 bases in between. This CDR3 region has 13 residues. Germline CDR1 and CDR2: MNHEY and SMNVEV (reference sequence). For the CDR3, the DNA is TGTGCCAGCAGAACTACCCCCGGTGGGGCGGAGTTCTTC. This codes for CASRTTPGGAEFF.

For the CDR3, the DNA is TGTGCCAGCAGCCCTACGGGGGGCCCCTACACTGAAGCTTTCTTT. It is translated as CASSPTGGPYTEAFF. The chain has TRBV9 and TRBJ1-1, with D perhaps matching TRBD1 (6 bases). The CDR3 extends over 15 amino acids. Germline assignment: CDR1 SGDLS and CDR2 YYNGEE. Trimming left V 4 bases short and J 3 bases short, with 16 bases between.

The V gene is TRBV28, the J gene TRBJ2-1, with TRBD1 identical over 7 bases. V lost 8 bases to trimming and J lost 4 bases; unmatched junction nucleotides: 8. Per germline, CDR1 MDHEN and CDR2 SYDVKM. The CDR3 runs to 14 residues. Here the CDR3 DNA reads TGTGCCAGCGCGCCAGGGGGTGGTTACAATGAGCAGTTCTTC. It translates to CASAPGGGYNEQFF.

The chain combines TRBV6-2 or TRBV6-3 with TRBJ2-5; D is unresolved. The CDR3 is made up of 14 amino acids. Germline V gene lookup returns CDR1 MNHEY and CDR2 SVGEGT. Trimming pared 0 bases from V and 5 bases from J, leaving 10 bases between. The CDR3 loop reads CASSYSAQLETQYF. The CDR3 nucleotides are TGTGCCAGCAGTTACTCGGCCCAGTTGGAGACCCAGTACTTC.

This clone showed up just once. V is TRBV7-9 and J is TRBJ1-3; 8 nucleotides align to TRBD1. The CDR3 consists of 13 residues. Germline assignment: CDR1 SEHNR and CDR2 FQNEAQ (reference sequence). V lost 4 bases to trimming and J lost 7 bases; unmatched junction nucleotides: 3. CDR3 coding DNA: TGTGCCAGCAGCTCGGACAGGGTGAACACCATATATTTT. Translating it yields CASSSDRVNTIYF.

The genes are TRBV4-1 and TRBJ1-6; TRBD1 matches at 7 bases. V was pared by 1 base and J by 8 bases, with 5 bases of the junction left unmatched. Germline CDR1 reads MGHRA; CDR2 reads YSYEKL. The CDR3 length is 15 residues. This CDR3 is CASSQGQTGYSPLHF. CDR3 DNA sequence: TGCGCCAGCAGCCAAGGACAGACAGGGTATTCACCCCTCCACTTT.

V is TRBV6-6 and J is TRBJ1-3; D unresolved. Trimming removed 0 bases from V and 3 bases from J, with 9 bases in between. This CDR3 has 15 amino acids. Germline CDR1 MNHNY, CDR2 SVGAGI (reference sequence). The CDR3 bases are TGTGCCAGCAGTTACTCGGCGGGGTTTGGAAACACCATATATTTT. Its protein product is CASSYSAGFGNTIYF.

This chain links TRBV5-4 with TRBJ2-1, with D tentatively TRBD2 (6 bases). The CDR3 runs to 15 residues. V was trimmed by 0 bases and J by 2 bases, leaving 9 bases between them. CDR1 is SGHNT, CDR2 YYREEE, per germline (reference sequence). The CDR3 DNA follows: TGTGCCAGCAGCTTGGGGGGGGACCCCTACAATGAGCAGTTCTTC. It yields the protein CASSLGGDPYNEQFF. Full variable domain (missing parts from reference TRBV5-4 and TRBJ2-1): ETGVTQSPTHLIKTRGQQVTLRCSSQSGHNTVSWYQQALGQGPQFIFQYYREEENGRGNFPPRFSGLQFPNYSSELNVNALELDDSALYLCASSLGGDPYNEQFFGPGTRLTVL.

The chain couples TRBV6-1 to TRBJ1-6, with D possibly being TRBD1 (6 bases). The germline V and J ends were trimmed by 4 bases and 0 bases, with 16 bases remaining between them. The CDR3 covers 18 residues. Germline-derived CDR1 and CDR2 are MNHNS and SASEGT. CDR3 sequence reads: CASSGDGGPSSYNSPLHF. DNA of the CDR3: TGTGCCAGCAGTGGAGACGGGGGGCCCAGCTCCTATAATTCACCCCTCCACTTT.

The rearrangement joins TRBV11-2 to TRBJ1-4; tentatively, D is TRBD1 (6 bases). V was clipped by 5 bases and J by 8 bases, with 9 bases between them. The CDR3 totals 12 residues. The germline V gene has CDR1 SGHAT and CDR2 FQNNGV. The CDR3 DNA reads as TGTGCCAGCAGCCCAAGGGGGGAAAAACTGTTTTTT. It codes for CASSPRGEKLFF.

The chain recombines TRBV5-8 with TRBJ1-6, with D possibly matching TRBD1 (5 bases). Trimming left V 3 bases short and J 11 bases short, with 21 bases between. The CDR3 length is 16 residues. Germline V gene lookup returns CDR1 SGHTS and CDR2 YDEGEE. In nucleotides, the CDR3 is TGTGCCAGCAGCTGGGGACTGACAGCCTACGGGACACCCCTCCACTTT. The encoded protein is CASSWGLTAYGTPLHF.

J is TRBJ2-5 and V is TRBV3-1 (or the pseudogene TRBV3-2); D is unclear. Germline CDR1 is LGHDT and CDR2 is YNNKEL (reference sequence). There are 12 residues in the CDR3. V lost 4 bases and J 5 bases, leaving 8 bases between the germline ends. The CDR3 sequence is CASSPSEETQYF. In DNA, the CDR3 is TGTGCCAGCAGCCCAAGTGAGGAGACCCAGTACTTC.

This chain uses TRBV5-1 with TRBJ1-2, with TRBD1 as a possible D gene (6 bases). The V end was cut by 4 bases, the J end by 8 bases, with 27 bases between. The CDR3 runs to 17 residues. The germline V gene encodes CDR1 SGHRS and CDR2 YFSETQ. The CDR3, as DNA: TGCGCCAGCAGCAAAGACAGGCGCAGCAACTCAAGGGTGGGCTACACCTTC. Its translation: CASSKDRRSNSRVGYTF.

The chain carries TRBV19 and TRBJ1-5; D may be TRBD1 (6 bases). V was clipped by 10 bases and J by 0 bases, with 16 bases between them. Germline lookup yields CDR1 LNHDA and CDR2 SQIVND (reference sequence). The CDR3 contains 15 residues. CDR3 coding DNA: TGTGCCACCCGGAGACAGGTGTTTAGCAATCAGCCCCAGCATTTT. Protein: CATRRQVFSNQPQHF.

A single count supports this clone. The chain couples TRBV11-3 to TRBJ1-1; D gene unclear. The length of the CDR3 is 15 residues. Germline values: CDR1 SGHNT, CDR2 YENEEA. Trimming removed 1 base at V and 0 bases at J, with 9 bases between. CDR3 loop: CASSLGAALNTEAFF. The CDR3 DNA follows: TGTGCCAGCAGCTTAGGCGCGGCCTTGAACACTGAAGCTTTCTTT.

This chain uses TRBV24-1 with TRBJ2-3, with TRBD2 identical over 9 bases. Germline CDR1 reads KGHDR; CDR2 reads SFDVKD. This CDR3 region has 16 residues. With 5 bases clipped from V and 2 bases from J, the junction kept 7 bases outside the gene matches. The CDR3 DNA sequence: TGTGCCACCAGTGGTACAAGCGGGGGGTACACAGATACGCAGTATTTT. Protein sequence: CATSGTSGGYTDTQYF.

V and J are TRBV6-1 and TRBJ2-2, with D possibly matching TRBD1 (6 bases). Germline V gene sequence: CDR1 MNHNS, CDR2 SASEGT. The CDR3 extends over 15 amino acids. Between the trimmed V and J ends, which lost 2 bases and 3 bases, there was a span of 10 bases. The CDR3 protein is CASSERQADTGELFF. The CDR3, as DNA: TGTGCCAGCAGTGAAAGACAGGCCGACACCGGGGAGCTGTTTTTT.

This clone was picked up a small number of times. The chain links TRBV6-4 to TRBJ2-1; tentatively, D is TRBD1 (6 bases). Germline assignment: CDR1 MRHNA and CDR2 SNTAGT. The CDR3 spans 16 residues. Trimming pared 5 bases from V and 3 bases from J, leaving 17 bases between. This CDR3 reads CASSPRVGASYNEQFF. CDR3 coding DNA: TGTGCCAGCAGTCCTCGGGTGGGGGCGAGCTACAATGAGCAGTTCTTC.

V and J are TRBV30 and TRBJ2-3; D may be TRBD1 (5 bases). Trimming stripped 1 base from V and 2 bases from J, with 10 bases between. Germline CDR1 GTSNPN, CDR2 SVGIG (reference sequence). The CDR3 runs 14 residues. The chain's CDR3 is CAWSGLGDTDTQYF. CDR3 DNA sequence: TGTGCCTGGAGTGGCCTAGGGGACACAGATACGCAGTATTTT.

V is TRBV7-2 and J is TRBJ1-2, with TRBD1 matching 8 bases. There are 16 residues in the CDR3. V was pared by 1 base and J by 5 bases, with 9 bases of the junction left unmatched. Germline V gives CDR1 SGHTA, CDR2 FQGNSA. The DNA for the CDR3 is TGTGCCAGCAGCTTAGTCGGGCAGGGGGCGGCTTATGGCTACACCTTC. This translates into CASSLVGQGAAYGYTF. Looking up the rest from reference TRBV7-2 and TRBJ1-2 gives the full variable domain: GAGVSQSPSNKVTEKGKDVELRCDPISGHTALYWYRQSLGQGLEFLIYFQGNSAPDKSGLPSDRFSAERTGGSVSTLTIQRTQQEDSAVYLCASSLVGQGAAYGYTFGSGTRLTVV.

This clone was seen a single time. The chain links TRBV5-1 to TRBJ2-3; D not resolved. This CDR3 contains 15 residues. Looked up from germline, CDR1 is SGHRS and CDR2 is YFSETQ. The V and J ends lost 0 bases and 7 bases respectively, with 15 bases between them. CDR3 protein: CASSLVISPSYTQYF. CDR3 sequence (DNA): TGCGCCAGCAGCTTGGTTATAAGCCCCTCCTATACGCAGTATTTT.

The gene calls are TRBV6-5 and TRBJ2-7; TRBD2 might be the D (7 bases). CDR1 is MNHEY, CDR2 SVGAGI, per germline. The CDR3 consists of 12 residues. Between the trimmed V and J ends, which lost 8 bases and 5 bases, there was a span of 13 bases. DNA for the CDR3: TGTGCCAGCGGGGGGGCCTGGGACGAGCAGTACGTC. Encoded protein: CASGGAWDEQYV.

Only one count was recorded for this clone. The chain is built from TRBV5-8 and TRBJ1-5, with 10 bases matching TRBD1. CDR1 and CDR2 (germline): SGHTS, YDEGEE. There are 16 residues in the CDR3. V lost 5 bases, J lost 2 bases, and 7 bases stayed unmatched. CDR3 nucleotides: TGTGCCAGCAGGAATGGACAGGGGGTCGGCAATCAGCCCCAGCATTTT. Its translation is CASRNGQGVGNQPQHF.

This clone was observed many times. The chain carries TRBV29-1 and TRBJ2-3; 8 bases are a match to TRBD2. With V trimmed by 0 bases and J by 1 base, 3 bases remained unmatched. Germline lookup yields CDR1 SQVTM and CDR2 ANQGSEA. The CDR3 runs to 15 residues. DNA for the CDR3: TGCAGCGTTGAAGACCGTAGCGGGGGCACAGATACGCAGTATTTT. This gives the protein CSVEDRSGGTDTQYF.